This T cell receptor (beta chain) was recovered during a study of T cell repertoires in cytomegalovirus infection. Whole-study context: CMV infection and matching HLA type were both indicated by public TCR beta signatures.

A remark on this clonotype: What it binds is unknown.

CDR3 length: 17 amino acids. Per germline, CDR1 SGHVS and CDR2 FNYEAQ. TCRdb re-derived calls from the reads in MiXCR, one entry per CDR3 protein. The sample yields some 940,000 distinct CDR3 sequences, around a third seen once. This specimen was cultured CD8+ T cells from PBMCs, taken from culture after CMV antigen stimulation. The V and J genes are TRBV7-6 and TRBJ2-3; 8 bases are shared with TRBD1. The sequence was obtained from a human donor in good health (CMV status not recorded). Some clones in this sample may be carry-over from other donors' samples. In DNA form, the CDR3 reads TGTGCTAGCCCCCGTCGGTGCACAGGGGGTTATACAGATACGCAGTATTTT. Residues: CASPRRCTGGYTDTQYF.